Sequencing of this T cell receptor beta chain was carried out in a study of T cell responses to AZD1222 COVID-19 vaccine. Sequenced by immunoSEQ multiplex PCR; TCRdb stores in-frame clones only, minus some. The repertoire has tens of thousands of clones, 86% of them found once; the top ten carry more than 8.5%. To note about this clone: Its antigen is not known.

Study-level points and caveats: Reportedly, nearly half of unique spike TCRs recognized epitopes outside B.1.351/B.1.1.7 mutations.

The germline gives CDR1 LGHNT, CDR2 FRNRAP. The CDR3 sequence is 14 residues long. Trimming pared 5 bases from V and 4 bases from J, leaving 14 bases between. The source material was peripheral blood, sampled on day 0 of AZD1222 vaccination. The sequence was obtained from an adult in good health. This chain uses TRBV12-5 with TRBJ1-2, with D tentatively TRBD1 (5 bases). The CDR3 here is CASGLDLGGYGYTF. DNA for the CDR3: TGTGCTAGTGGTCTGGACCTCGGGGGCTATGGCTACACCTTC.